These 6 T cell receptor beta chains came from one sample sequenced in a study of T cell responses to AZD1222 COVID-19 vaccine. Libraries were prepared by immunoSEQ multiplex PCR; TCRdb keeps only in-frame clonotypes and omits some of them. The sample contains more than 95,000 clones, roughly 89% of which appear only once. The sequences come from peripheral blood, collected on day 0 of AZD1222 vaccination. These receptors originate from an adult in good health.

The rearrangement joins TRBV5-1 to TRBJ2-1; TRBD1 might be the D (6 bases). This CDR3 is 16 amino acids long. Trimming took off 2 bases at V and 0 bases at J, with 12 bases between the two ends. Germline V gives CDR1 SGHRS, CDR2 YFSETQ. CDR3 bases: TGCGCCAGCAGCTTCTCACAGGGCAGCTCCTACAATGAGCAGTTCTTC. Its translation is CASSFSQGSSYNEQFF.

The chain recombines TRBV11-2 with TRBJ1-2, with 8 nucleotides matching TRBD1. In germline, CDR1 is SGHAT, CDR2 FQNNGV. The CDR3 contains 13 residues. The V and J ends lost 1 base and 8 bases, in that order; junction bases with no gene match: 3. CDR3 loop: CASSLGQGIGYTF. The CDR3 DNA follows: TGTGCCAGCAGCTTAGGACAGGGGATCGGCTACACCTTC. Filled out from reference TRBV11-2 and TRBJ1-2, the complete variable domain reads EAGVAQSPRYKIIEKRQSVAFWCNPISGHATLYWYQQILGQGPKLLIQFQNNGVVDDSQLPKDRFSAERLKGVDSTLKIQPAKLEDSAVYLCASSLGQGIGYTFGSGTRLTVV.

V and J are TRBV10-3 and TRBJ1-2; no firm D call. Trimming removed 2 bases from V and 3 bases from J, with 4 bases in between. CDR1 is ENHRY and CDR2 is SYGVKD in the germline V gene. The CDR3 has 12 amino acids. CDR3 in amino acids: CAISETDYGYTF. CDR3 nucleotide sequence: TGTGCCATCAGTGAGACGGACTATGGCTACACCTTC.

The rearrangement uses TRBV5-1 and TRBJ2-2, with 7 bases lining up with TRBD1. The germline V gene encodes CDR1 SGHRS and CDR2 YFSETQ. With 0 bases clipped from V and 1 base from J, the junction kept 3 bases outside the gene matches. The CDR3 loop spans 16 amino acids. In DNA, the CDR3 is TGCGCCAGCAGCTTGGCAGGGGGACAGAACACCGGGGAGCTGTTTTTT. Protein: CASSLAGGQNTGELFF.

The chain carries TRBV14 and TRBJ1-2; 10 bases agree with TRBD1. Germline V gene data show CDR1 as SGHDN and CDR2 as FVKESK. V shed 1 base, J shed 8 bases, and the junction held 4 bases outside the gene matches. This CDR3 has 14 residues. For the CDR3, the DNA is TGTGCCAGCAGCCAAGCGACAGGGGGCGGCGGCTACACCTTC. It is translated as CASSQATGGGGYTF.

This chain connects TRBV14 to TRBJ2-1; 8 bases map to TRBD1. V dropped 3 bases and J dropped 7; count of bases not matched to a gene: 5. Per germline, CDR1 SGHDN and CDR2 FVKESK. The CDR3 is 14 residues long. CDR3 amino acids: CASSQSTGANEQFF. Written as DNA, the CDR3 is TGTGCCAGCAGCCAGTCGACAGGGGCTAATGAGCAGTTCTTC.